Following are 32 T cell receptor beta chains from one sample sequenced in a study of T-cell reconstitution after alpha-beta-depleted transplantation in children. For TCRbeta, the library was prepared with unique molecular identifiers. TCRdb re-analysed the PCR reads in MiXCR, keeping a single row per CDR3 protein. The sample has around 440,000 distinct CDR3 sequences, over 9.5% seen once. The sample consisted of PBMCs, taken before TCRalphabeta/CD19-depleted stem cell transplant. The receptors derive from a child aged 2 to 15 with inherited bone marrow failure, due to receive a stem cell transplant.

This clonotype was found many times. CDR3 in amino acids: CASSFPPQGNSYEQYF. The CDR3 coding sequence is TGTGCCAGCAGTTTTCCCCCCCAGGGGAACTCCTACGAGCAGTACTTC. This chain links TRBV28 with TRBJ2-7, with D possibly being TRBD1 (6 bases). Germline loops: CDR1 MDHEN, CDR2 SYDVKM. This CDR3 comprises 16 residues. Trimming took off 3 bases at V and 0 bases at J, with 15 bases between the two ends.

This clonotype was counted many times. CDR3 residues: CATSREASGAYEQYF. DNA for the CDR3: TGTGCCACCAGCAGAGAGGCCTCAGGCGCCTACGAGCAGTACTTC. The rearrangement links TRBV15 to TRBJ2-7; D is ambiguous. The germline V gene has CDR1 LNHNV and CDR2 YYDKDF (reference sequence). V gave up 0 bases and J gave up 2 bases, with 11 bases separating them. The CDR3 has 15 residues.

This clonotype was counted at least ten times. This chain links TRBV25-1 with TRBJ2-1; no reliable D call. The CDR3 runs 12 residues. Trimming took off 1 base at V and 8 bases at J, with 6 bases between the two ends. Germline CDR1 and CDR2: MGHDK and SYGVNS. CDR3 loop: CASSESLHEQFF. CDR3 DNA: TGTGCCAGCAGTGAATCCCTCCATGAGCAGTTCTTC.

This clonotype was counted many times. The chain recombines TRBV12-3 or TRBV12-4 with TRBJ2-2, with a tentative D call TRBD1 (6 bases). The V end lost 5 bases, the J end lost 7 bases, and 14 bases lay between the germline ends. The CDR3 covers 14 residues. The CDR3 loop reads CASSRDTGFGELFF. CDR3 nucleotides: TGTGCCAGCAGTCGGGACACAGGGTTCGGGGAGCTGTTTTTT.

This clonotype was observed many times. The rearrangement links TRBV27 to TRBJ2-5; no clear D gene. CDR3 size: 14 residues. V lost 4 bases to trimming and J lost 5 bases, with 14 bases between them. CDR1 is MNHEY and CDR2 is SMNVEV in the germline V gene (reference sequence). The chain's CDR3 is CASSSVQLFETQYF. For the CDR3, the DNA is TGTGCCAGCAGTTCGGTCCAATTGTTTGAGACCCAGTACTTC.

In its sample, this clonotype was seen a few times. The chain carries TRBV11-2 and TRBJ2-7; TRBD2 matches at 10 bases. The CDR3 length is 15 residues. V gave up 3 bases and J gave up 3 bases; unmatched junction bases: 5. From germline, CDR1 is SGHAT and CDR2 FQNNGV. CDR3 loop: CASSFGLAESYEQYF. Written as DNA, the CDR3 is TGTGCCAGCAGCTTCGGACTAGCGGAGAGCTACGAGCAGTACTTC. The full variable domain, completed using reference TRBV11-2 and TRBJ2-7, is EAGVAQSPRYKIIEKRQSVAFWCNPISGHATLYWYQQILGQGPKLLIQFQNNGVVDDSQLPKDRFSAERLKGVDSTLKIQPAKLEDSAVYLCASSFGLAESYEQYFGPGTRLTVT.

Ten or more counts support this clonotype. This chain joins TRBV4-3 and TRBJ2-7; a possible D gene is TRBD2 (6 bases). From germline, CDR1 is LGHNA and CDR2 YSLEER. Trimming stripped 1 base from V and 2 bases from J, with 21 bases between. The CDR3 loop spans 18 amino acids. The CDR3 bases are TGCGCCAGCAGCCAAGGGGACTCGTGGGGGAGCCCTCCCTACGAGCAGTACTTC. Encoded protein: CASSQGDSWGSPPYEQYF.

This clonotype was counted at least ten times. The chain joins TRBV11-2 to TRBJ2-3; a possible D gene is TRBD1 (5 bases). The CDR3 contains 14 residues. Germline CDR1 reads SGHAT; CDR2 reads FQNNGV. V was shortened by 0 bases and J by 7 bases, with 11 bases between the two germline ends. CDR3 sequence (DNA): TGTGCCAGCAGCTTAGAAGGGGTCCCCTATACGCAGTATTTT. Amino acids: CASSLEGVPYTQYF.

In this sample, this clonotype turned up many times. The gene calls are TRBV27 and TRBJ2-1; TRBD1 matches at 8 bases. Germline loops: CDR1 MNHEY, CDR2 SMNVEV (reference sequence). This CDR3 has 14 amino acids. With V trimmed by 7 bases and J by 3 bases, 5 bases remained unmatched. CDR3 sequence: CASKKQGDYNEQFF. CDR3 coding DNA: TGTGCCAGCAAGAAACAGGGGGACTACAATGAGCAGTTCTTC.

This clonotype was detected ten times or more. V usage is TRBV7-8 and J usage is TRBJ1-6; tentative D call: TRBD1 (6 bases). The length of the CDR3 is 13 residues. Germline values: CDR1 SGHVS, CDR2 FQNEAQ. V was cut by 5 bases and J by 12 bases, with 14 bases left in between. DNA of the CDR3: TGTGCCAGCAGCGTCAACCGGGACAAACCCCTCCACTTT. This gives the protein CASSVNRDKPLHF.

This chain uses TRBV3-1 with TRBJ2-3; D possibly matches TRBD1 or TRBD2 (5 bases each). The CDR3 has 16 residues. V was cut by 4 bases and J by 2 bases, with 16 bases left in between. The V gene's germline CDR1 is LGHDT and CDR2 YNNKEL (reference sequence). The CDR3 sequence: CASSPWLEGFTDTQYF. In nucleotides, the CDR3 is TGTGCCAGCAGCCCCTGGCTAGAGGGGTTCACAGATACGCAGTATTTT.

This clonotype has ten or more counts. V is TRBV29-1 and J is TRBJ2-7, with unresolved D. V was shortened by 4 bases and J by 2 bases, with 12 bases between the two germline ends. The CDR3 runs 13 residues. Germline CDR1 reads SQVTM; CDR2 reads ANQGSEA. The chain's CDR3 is CSVARVGTYEQYF. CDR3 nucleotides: TGCAGCGTTGCCCGAGTCGGCACCTACGAGCAGTACTTC.

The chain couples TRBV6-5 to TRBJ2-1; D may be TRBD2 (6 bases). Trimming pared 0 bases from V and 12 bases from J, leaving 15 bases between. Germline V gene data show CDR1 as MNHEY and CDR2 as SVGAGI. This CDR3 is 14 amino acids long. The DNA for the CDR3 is TGTGCCAGCAGTTACTCGGAGGGCCCCTCGGGGCAGTTCTTC. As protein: CASSYSEGPSGQFF.

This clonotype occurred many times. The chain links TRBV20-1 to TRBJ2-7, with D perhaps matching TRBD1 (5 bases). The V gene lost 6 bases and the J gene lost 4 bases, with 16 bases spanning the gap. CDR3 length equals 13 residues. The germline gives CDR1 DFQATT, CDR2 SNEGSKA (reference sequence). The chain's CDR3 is CSAESRVTYEQYF. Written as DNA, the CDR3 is TGCAGTGCCGAGTCCAGGGTAACTTACGAGCAGTACTTC.

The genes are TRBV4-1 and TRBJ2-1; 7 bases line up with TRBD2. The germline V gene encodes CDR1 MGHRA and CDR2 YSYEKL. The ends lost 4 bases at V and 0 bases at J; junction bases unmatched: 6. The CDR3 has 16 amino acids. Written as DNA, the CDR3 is TGCGCCAGCAGCCGCAACGGGGGGAGCTCCTACAATGAGCAGTTCTTC. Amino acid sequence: CASSRNGGSSYNEQFF.

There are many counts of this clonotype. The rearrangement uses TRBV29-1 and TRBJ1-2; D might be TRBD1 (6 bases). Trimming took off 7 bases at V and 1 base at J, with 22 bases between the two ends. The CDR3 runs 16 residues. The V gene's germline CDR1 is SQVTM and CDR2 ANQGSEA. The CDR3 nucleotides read TGCAGCGCGCGGCGGGGACAACCTAGTGGTAACTATGGCTACACCTTC. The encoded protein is CSARRGQPSGNYGYTF. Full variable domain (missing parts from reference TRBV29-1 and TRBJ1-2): SAVISQKPSRDICQRGTSLTIQCQVDSQVTMMFWYRQQPGQSLTLIATANQGSEATYESGFVIDKFPISRPNLTFSTLTVSNMSPEDSSIYLCSARRGQPSGNYGYTFGSGTRLTVV.

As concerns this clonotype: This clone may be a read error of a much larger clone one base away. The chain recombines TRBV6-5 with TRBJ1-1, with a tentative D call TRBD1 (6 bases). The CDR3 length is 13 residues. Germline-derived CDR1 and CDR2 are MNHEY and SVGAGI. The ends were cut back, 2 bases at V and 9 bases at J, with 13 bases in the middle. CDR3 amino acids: CASSYLGHLQAFF. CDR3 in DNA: TGTGCCAGCAGTTACCTGGGACACCTTCAAGCTTTCTTT.

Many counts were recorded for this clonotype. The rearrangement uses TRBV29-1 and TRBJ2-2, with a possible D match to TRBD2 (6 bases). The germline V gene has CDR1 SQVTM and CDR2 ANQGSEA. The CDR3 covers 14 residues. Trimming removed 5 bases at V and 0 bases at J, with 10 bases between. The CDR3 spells CSVIGTPNTGELFF. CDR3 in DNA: TGCAGCGTTATCGGGACTCCGAACACCGGGGAGCTGTTTTTT.

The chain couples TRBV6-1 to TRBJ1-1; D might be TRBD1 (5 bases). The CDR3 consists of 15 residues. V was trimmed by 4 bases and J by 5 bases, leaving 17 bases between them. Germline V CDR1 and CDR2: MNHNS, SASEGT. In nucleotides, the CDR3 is TGTGCCAGCAGTGCTGCCGGGGGGGGGAAGACTGAAGCTTTCTTT. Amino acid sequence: CASSAAGGGKTEAFF.

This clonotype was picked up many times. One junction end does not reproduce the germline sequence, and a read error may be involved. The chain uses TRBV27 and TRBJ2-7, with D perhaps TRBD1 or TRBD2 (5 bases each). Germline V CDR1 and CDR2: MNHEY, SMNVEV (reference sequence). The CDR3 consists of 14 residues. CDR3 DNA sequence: TGTGCCAGCAGTTTTAGCGACAGTCGGTACGGGCAGTACTTC. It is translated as CASSFSDSRYGQYF.

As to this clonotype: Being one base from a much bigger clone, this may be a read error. CDR3 DNA sequence: TGTGCCAGCAGTCTAGTGGGGAGGTGGAATGAGCAGTTCTTC. Its translation is CASSLVGRWNEQFF. The genes are TRBV6-1 and TRBJ2-1; TRBD2 might be the D (6 bases). Per the germline V gene, CDR1 is MNHNS and CDR2 is SASEGT. Trimming took off 5 bases at V and 7 bases at J, with 15 bases between the two ends. This CDR3 is built from 14 residues.

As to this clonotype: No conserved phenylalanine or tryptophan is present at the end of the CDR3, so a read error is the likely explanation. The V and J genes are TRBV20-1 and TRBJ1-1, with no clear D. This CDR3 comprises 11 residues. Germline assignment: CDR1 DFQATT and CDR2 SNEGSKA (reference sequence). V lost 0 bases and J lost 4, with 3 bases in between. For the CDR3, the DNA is TGCAGTGCTAGAGACCCCACTGAAGCTTTCTCT. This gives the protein CSARDPTEAFS.

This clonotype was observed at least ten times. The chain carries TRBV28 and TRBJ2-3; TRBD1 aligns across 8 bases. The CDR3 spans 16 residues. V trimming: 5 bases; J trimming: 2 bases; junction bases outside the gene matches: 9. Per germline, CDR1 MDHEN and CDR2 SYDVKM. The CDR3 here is CASSARQGTPTDTQYF. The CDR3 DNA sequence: TGTGCCAGCAGTGCCCGACAGGGGACCCCCACAGATACGCAGTATTTT.

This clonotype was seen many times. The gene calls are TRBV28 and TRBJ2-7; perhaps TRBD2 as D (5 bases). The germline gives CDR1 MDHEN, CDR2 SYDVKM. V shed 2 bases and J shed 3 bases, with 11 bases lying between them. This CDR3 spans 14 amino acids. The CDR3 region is CASSLAGLLYEQYF. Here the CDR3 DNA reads TGTGCCAGCAGTTTAGCGGGCCTCCTCTACGAGCAGTACTTC. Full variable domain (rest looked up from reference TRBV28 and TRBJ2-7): DVKVTQSSRYLVKRTGEKVFLECVQDMDHENMFWYRQDPGLGLRLIYFSYDVKMKEKGDIPEGYSVSREKKERFSLILESASTNQTSMYLCASSLAGLLYEQYFGPGTRLTVT.

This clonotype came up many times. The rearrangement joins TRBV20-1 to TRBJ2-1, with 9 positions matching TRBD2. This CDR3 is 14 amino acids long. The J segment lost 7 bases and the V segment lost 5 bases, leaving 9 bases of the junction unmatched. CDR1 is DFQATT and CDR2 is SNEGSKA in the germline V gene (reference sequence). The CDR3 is CSASLAGGPNEQFF. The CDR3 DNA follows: TGCAGTGCTTCTCTGGCGGGAGGGCCTAATGAGCAGTTCTTC.

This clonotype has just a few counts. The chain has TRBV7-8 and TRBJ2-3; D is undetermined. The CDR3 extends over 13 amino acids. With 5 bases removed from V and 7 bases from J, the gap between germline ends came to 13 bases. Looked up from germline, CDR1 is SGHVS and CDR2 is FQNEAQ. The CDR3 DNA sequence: TGTGCCAGCAGCCTTTCTGGTCTGTATACGCAGTATTTT. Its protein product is CASSLSGLYTQYF.

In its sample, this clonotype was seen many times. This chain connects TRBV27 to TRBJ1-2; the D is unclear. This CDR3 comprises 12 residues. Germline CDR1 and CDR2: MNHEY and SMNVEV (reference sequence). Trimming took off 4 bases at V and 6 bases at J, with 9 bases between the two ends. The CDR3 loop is CASSSWRDGYTF. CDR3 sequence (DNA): TGTGCCAGCAGTTCTTGGAGGGATGGCTACACCTTC.

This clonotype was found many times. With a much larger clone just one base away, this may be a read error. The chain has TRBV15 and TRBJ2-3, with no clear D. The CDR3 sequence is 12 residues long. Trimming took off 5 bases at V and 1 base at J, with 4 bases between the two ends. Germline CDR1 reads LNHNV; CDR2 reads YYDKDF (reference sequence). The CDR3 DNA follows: TGTGCCACCAGCCCCGGCACAGATACGCAGTATTTT. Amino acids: CATSPGTDTQYF.

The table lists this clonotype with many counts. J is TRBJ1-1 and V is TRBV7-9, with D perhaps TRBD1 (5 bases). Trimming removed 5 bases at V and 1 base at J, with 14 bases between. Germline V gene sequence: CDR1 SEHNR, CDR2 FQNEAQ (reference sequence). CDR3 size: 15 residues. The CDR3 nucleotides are TGTGCCAGCAGCCCCGGGTGGGGGAAGAACACTGAAGCTTTCTTT. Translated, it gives CASSPGWGKNTEAFF. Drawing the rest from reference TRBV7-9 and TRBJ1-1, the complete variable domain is DTGVSQNPRHKITKRGQNVTFRCDPISEHNRLYWYRQTLGQGPEFLTYFQNEAQLEKSRLLSDRFSAERPKGSFSTLEIQRTEQGDSAMYLCASSPGWGKNTEAFFGQGTRLTVV.

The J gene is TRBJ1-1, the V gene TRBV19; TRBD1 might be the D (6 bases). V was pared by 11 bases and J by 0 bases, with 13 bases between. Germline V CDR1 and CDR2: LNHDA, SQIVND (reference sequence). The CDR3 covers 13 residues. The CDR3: CACLGTLNTEAFF. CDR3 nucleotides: TGTGCCTGCCTTGGGACACTGAACACTGAAGCTTTCTTT.

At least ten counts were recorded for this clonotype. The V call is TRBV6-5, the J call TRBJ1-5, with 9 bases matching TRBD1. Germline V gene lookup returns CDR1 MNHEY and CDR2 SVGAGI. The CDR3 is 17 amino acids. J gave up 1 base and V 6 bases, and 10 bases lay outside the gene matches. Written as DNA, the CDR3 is TGTGCCAGCAGGGCCGGGACAGGGCTTTGGAGCAATCAGCCCCAGCATTTT. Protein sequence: CASRAGTGLWSNQPQHF.

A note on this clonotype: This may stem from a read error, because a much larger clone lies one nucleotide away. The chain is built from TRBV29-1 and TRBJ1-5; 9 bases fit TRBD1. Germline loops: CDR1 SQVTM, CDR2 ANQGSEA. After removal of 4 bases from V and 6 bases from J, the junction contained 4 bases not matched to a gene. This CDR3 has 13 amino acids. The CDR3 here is CSVGTGAGQPQHF. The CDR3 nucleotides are TGCAGCGTTGGGACAGGGGCCGGTCAGCCCCAGCATTTT.